This passage covers 23 T cell receptor beta chains from one sample sequenced in a study of T cells expressing NK-cell markers. Following a re-call of the 5' RACE reads, TCRdb has one entry per CDR3 protein and lacks DNA. In all, the sample yields just under 150,000 distinct CDR3 sequences. The sample was blood T cells: a sorted CD56 or NKG2C T cell subset, CD4+ or CD8+ T cells, or bulk PBMC T cells (not recorded which). Receptor source: a man aged 18 to 30 in good health.

The chain uses TRBV6-1 and TRBJ1-2; the TCRdb D gene call, TRBD1, has no DNA to confirm it. The CDR3 covers 14 residues. The germline V gene has CDR1 MNHNS and CDR2 SASEGT. This CDR3 reads CASSSDSTNYGYTF.

V usage is TRBV27 and J usage is TRBJ2-7; TCRdb's D gene call, TRBD1, goes unchecked for lack of DNA. Looked up from germline, CDR1 is MNHEY and CDR2 is SMNVEV (reference sequence). The CDR3 is 14 amino acids. CDR3: CASSLAPVTSEQYF.

The V gene is TRBV7-9, the J gene TRBJ2-2; TCRdb returns TRBD1, unconfirmable since there is no DNA. CDR1 is SEHNR, CDR2 FQNEAQ, per germline (reference sequence). This CDR3 contains 14 residues. CDR3 region: CASSRPGRTGELFF.

The V gene is TRBV19, the J gene TRBJ1-5; with no DNA, the TCRdb D assignment of TRBD1 cannot be verified. The CDR3 has 15 amino acids. The germline gives CDR1 LNHDA, CDR2 SQIVND (reference sequence). This chain's CDR3 is CASSIVGALNQPQHF. The full variable domain, its missing parts supplied by reference TRBV19 and TRBJ1-5, is DGGITQSPKYLFRKEGQNVTLSCEQNLNHDAMYWYRQDPGQGLRLIYYSQIVNDFQKGDIAEGYSVSREKKESFPLTVTSAQKNPTAFYLCASSIVGALNQPQHFGDGTRLSIL.

The chain carries TRBV20-1 and TRBJ2-5; as DNA is missing, the TRBD1 call by TCRdb cannot be tested. Germline V gene data show CDR1 as DFQATT and CDR2 as SNEGSKA (reference sequence). The CDR3 is 15 residues long. The CDR3 loop reads CSARDRDRNFETQYF.

The chain has TRBV12-3 or TRBV12-4 and TRBJ2-3; TCRdb's D gene call, TRBD1, goes unchecked for lack of DNA. The CDR3 length is 15 residues. CDR3 protein: CASSFRQGTTDTQYF.

CDR3 residues: CASSLRDGGEDEQFF. The chain has TRBV7-9 and TRBJ2-1; TCRdb outputs TRBD1, but without DNA this stays unchecked. In germline, CDR1 is SEHNR, CDR2 FQNEAQ (reference sequence). The CDR3 is 15 residues long.

The gene calls are TRBV10-2 and TRBJ2-3; the D gene TCRdb calls, TRBD2, cannot be checked with no DNA. Germline assignment: CDR1 WSHSY and CDR2 SAAADI. This CDR3 spans 11 amino acids. The CDR3 loop reads CASRGLADEYF.

This chain uses TRBV27 with TRBJ2-1; TCRdb reports TRBD2, a call that lacks DNA to check it against. Germline CDR1 is MNHEY and CDR2 is SMNVEV (reference sequence). This CDR3 is 14 amino acids long. CDR3: CASIVLAGGGEQFF.

The J gene is TRBJ2-2, the V gene TRBV12-3 or TRBV12-4; checking the TCRdb D call of TRBD1 is not possible without DNA. This CDR3 region has 13 residues. This CDR3 reads CASPGRTTGELFF.

The chain uses TRBV7-6 and TRBJ2-7; lacking DNA, the TRBD2 call made by TCRdb goes unchecked. The CDR3 runs to 15 residues. Germline CDR1 reads SGHVS; CDR2 reads FNYEAQ. This CDR3 is CASSLGGGRSYEQYF.

The chain has TRBV12-3 or TRBV12-4 and TRBJ2-3; there is no DNA to check the TCRdb D call of TRBD1. This CDR3 has 15 amino acids. The CDR3 loop is CASTPTTGITDTQYF.

The chain employs TRBV20-1 and TRBJ2-5; the TRBD2 assignment by TCRdb is unverifiable without DNA. CDR1 and CDR2 (germline): DFQATT, SNEGSKA (reference sequence). This CDR3 is 12 amino acids long. This chain's CDR3 is CSAVIAEETQYF.

The chain combines TRBV5-1 with TRBJ2-5; TCRdb picks TRBD1, but there is no DNA to check that call. Germline CDR1 reads SGHRS; CDR2 reads YFSETQ. The CDR3 is 15 residues long. CDR3 protein: CASSLARGAEETQYF.

The gene calls are TRBV7-9 and TRBJ2-1; lacking DNA, the TRBD1 call made by TCRdb goes unchecked. Looked up from germline, CDR1 is SEHNR and CDR2 is FQNEAQ (reference sequence). CDR3 length equals 13 residues. CDR3 protein: CASSSEMGHEQFF.

The rearrangement links TRBV9 to TRBJ2-5; TCRdb gives TRBD2 as the D gene, but with no DNA this cannot be confirmed. The length of the CDR3 is 15 residues. Germline lookup yields CDR1 SGDLS and CDR2 YYNGEE. The CDR3 region is CASSVVAGQQETQYF.

This chain uses TRBV5-6 with TRBJ1-1. The CDR3 has 15 amino acids. From germline, CDR1 is SGHDT and CDR2 YYEEEE. The CDR3 is CASSFTLSSNTEAFF.

The V gene is TRBV29-1, the J gene TRBJ2-5; with no DNA, the TCRdb D assignment of TRBD1 cannot be verified. This CDR3 has 14 amino acids. Germline loops: CDR1 SQVTM, CDR2 ANQGSEA. The CDR3 protein is CSVIDRGRQETQYF.

This sequence joins TRBV3-1 and TRBJ2-4; TCRdb returns TRBD2, unconfirmable since there is no DNA. The germline gives CDR1 LGHDT, CDR2 YNNKEL (reference sequence). This CDR3 has 16 amino acids. The CDR3 is CASSQVDAGAKNIQYF.

The CDR3 loop reads CASSSPAGATDTQYF. The chain joins TRBV7-6 to TRBJ2-3; TCRdb selects TRBD2, and the lack of DNA leaves this call unchecked. This CDR3 spans 15 amino acids. Germline values: CDR1 SGHVS, CDR2 FNYEAQ.

The chain recombines TRBV4-3 with TRBJ2-5; the D gene TCRdb calls, TRBD1, cannot be checked with no DNA. The length of the CDR3 is 15 residues. The germline V gene encodes CDR1 LGHNA and CDR2 YSLEER. CDR3 in amino acids: CASSQDGDRQETQYF.

CDR3 amino acids: CSVGLSAEAFF. The gene calls are TRBV29-1 and TRBJ1-1. The germline CDR1 and CDR2 sequences are SQVTM and ANQGSEA. The CDR3 runs to 11 residues. The full variable domain, completed using reference TRBV29-1 and TRBJ1-1, is SAVISQKPSRDICQRGTSLTIQCQVDSQVTMMFWYRQQPGQSLTLIATANQGSEATYESGFVIDKFPISRPNLTFSTLTVSNMSPEDSSIYLCSVGLSAEAFFGQGTRLTVV.

The genes are TRBV11-2 and TRBJ1-3. This CDR3 spans 15 amino acids. Germline V gene sequence: CDR1 SGHAT, CDR2 FQNNGV. CDR3: CASSASGVNGNTIYF.